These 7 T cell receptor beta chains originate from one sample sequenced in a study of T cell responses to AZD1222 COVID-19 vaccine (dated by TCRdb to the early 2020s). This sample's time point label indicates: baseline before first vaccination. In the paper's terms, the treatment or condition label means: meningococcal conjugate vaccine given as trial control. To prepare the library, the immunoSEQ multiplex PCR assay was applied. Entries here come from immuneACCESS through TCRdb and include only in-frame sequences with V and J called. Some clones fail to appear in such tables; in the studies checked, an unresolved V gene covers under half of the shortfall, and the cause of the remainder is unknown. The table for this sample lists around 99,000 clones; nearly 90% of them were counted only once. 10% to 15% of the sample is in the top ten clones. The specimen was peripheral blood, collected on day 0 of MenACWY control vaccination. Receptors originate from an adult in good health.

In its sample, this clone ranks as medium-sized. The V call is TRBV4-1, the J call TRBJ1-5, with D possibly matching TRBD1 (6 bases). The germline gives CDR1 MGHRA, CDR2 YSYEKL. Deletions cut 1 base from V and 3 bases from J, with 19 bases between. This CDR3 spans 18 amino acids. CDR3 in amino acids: CASSQGEGDRTHNQPQHF. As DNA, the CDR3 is TGCGCCAGCAGCCAAGGGGAGGGTGACAGGACCCACAATCAGCCCCAGCATTTT.

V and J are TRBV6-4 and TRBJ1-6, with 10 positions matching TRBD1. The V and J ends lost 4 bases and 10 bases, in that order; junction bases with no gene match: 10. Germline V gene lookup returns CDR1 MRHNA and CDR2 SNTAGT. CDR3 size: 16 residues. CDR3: CASSGSRDRGRSPLHF. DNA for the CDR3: TGTGCCAGCAGTGGGTCCCGGGACAGGGGTCGGTCACCCCTCCACTTT.

The CDR3 DNA sequence: TGTGCCAGCAGCGTAGAAACGGGCTGGGGGAATGAGCAGTTCTTC. Protein product: CASSVETGWGNEQFF. V gene TRBV9 combines with J gene TRBJ2-1; perhaps D is TRBD1 or TRBD2 (5 bases each). The V end was cut by 0 bases, the J end by 7 bases, with 14 bases between. CDR1 is SGDLS and CDR2 is YYNGEE in the germline V gene. CDR3 size: 15 residues. The full variable domain, with the rest looked up from reference TRBV9 and TRBJ2-1, is DSGVTQTPKHLITATGQRVTLRCSPRSGDLSVYWYQQSLDQGLQFLIQYYNGEERAKGNILERFSAQQFPDLHSELNLSSLELGDSALYFCASSVETGWGNEQFFGPGTRLTVL.

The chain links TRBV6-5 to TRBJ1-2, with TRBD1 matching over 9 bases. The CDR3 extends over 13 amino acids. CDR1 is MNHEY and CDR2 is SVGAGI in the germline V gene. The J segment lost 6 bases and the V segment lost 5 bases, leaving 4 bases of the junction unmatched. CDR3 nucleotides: TGTGCCAGCAGTCTACAGGGGGCAGATGGCTACACCTTC. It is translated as CASSLQGADGYTF.

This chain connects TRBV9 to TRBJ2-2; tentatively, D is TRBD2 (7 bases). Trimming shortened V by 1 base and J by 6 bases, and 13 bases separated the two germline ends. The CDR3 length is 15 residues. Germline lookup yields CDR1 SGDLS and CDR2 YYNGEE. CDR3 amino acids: CASSVRGASPGELFF. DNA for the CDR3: TGTGCCAGCAGCGTACGGGGGGCGAGTCCCGGGGAGCTGTTTTTT.

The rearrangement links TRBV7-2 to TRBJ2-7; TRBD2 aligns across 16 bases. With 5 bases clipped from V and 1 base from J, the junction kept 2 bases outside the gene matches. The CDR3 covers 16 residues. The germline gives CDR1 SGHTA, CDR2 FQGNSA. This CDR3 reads CASSGTSGGASYEQYF. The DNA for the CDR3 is TGTGCCAGCAGCGGGACTAGCGGGGGGGCTTCCTACGAGCAGTACTTC.

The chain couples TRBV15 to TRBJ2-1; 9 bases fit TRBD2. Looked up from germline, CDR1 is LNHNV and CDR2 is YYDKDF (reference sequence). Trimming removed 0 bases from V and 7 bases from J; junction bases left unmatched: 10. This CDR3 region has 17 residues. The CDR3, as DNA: TGTGCCACCAGCAGAGATCGGGGGACTAGCTGGGGTAATGAGCAGTTCTTC. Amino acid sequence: CATSRDRGTSWGNEQFF.